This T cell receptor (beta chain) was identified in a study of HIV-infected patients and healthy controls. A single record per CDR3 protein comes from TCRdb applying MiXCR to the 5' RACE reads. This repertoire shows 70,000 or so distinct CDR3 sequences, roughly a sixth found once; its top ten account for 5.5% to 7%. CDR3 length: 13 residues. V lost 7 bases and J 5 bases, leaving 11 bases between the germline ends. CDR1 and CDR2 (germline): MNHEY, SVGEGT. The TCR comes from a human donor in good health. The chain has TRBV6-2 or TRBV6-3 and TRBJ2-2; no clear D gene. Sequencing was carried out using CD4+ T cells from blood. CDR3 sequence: CASNLLLTGELFF. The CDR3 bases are TGTGCCAGCAACCTGCTATTAACCGGGGAGCTGTTTTTT.